Detailed here is one T cell receptor beta chain. Libraries were prepared by immunoSEQ multiplex PCR; TCRdb keeps only in-frame clonotypes and omits some of them. The data show 75,000 to 95,000 clones, 75% to 95% seen once. The sample comes from a study of technical replicates of blood from a handful of donors. Germline CDR1 MRHNA, CDR2 SNTAGT. The J segment lost 2 bases and the V segment lost 6 bases, leaving 1 base of the junction unmatched. The CDR3 contains 14 residues. The chain couples TRBV6-4 to TRBJ2-2; 9 bases align to TRBD1. The sequencing input was T cells isolated from PBMCs. The sequence came from a human donor in good health. The CDR3 DNA reads TGTGCCAGCAGAACAGGGGGCAACACCGGGGAGCTGTTTTTT. Translated: CASRTGGNTGELFF.